A selection of T cell receptor beta chains follows, all from one sample in a study of T cells in Graves' hyperthyroidism and ophthalmopathy. TCRdb called the multiplex PCR reads again in MiXCR, with one record for every CDR3 protein. Of approximately 380,000 distinct CDR3 sequences in the sample, approximately 20% were seen once. Sequencing was carried out using blood. Receptors originate from a woman aged 18 to 35 with Graves' hyperthyroidism. The conserved cysteine and the conserved F or W are not part of the CDR3 here. Not all rows give a size; the values are once, few, many and, for expanded clones, a class.

CDR3 length	V gene	J gene	clone size	CDR3 protein
13	TRBV6-1	TRBJ1-5	many	ASSLGTGNNQPQH
10	TRBV4-1	TRBJ2-7	-	ASSQGKYEQY
12	TRBV12-3/TRBV12-4	TRBJ1-2	-	ASSPTGGGYGYT
12	TRBV4-2	TRBJ2-5	-	ASSLSMSAETQY
12	TRBV6-1	TRBJ1-1	many	ASRGLRDNTEAF
10	TRBV4-1	TRBJ2-5	many	ASSQPGGTQY
13	TRBV6-5	TRBJ2-7	once	ASSSRTGSPYEQY
13	TRBV11-2	TRBJ2-7	many	ASSSPDGETYEQY
12	TRBV20-1	TRBJ2-5	once	SARDVSGPETQY
14	TRBV30	TRBJ1-6	few	AWSVLGRETGTPLH
11	TRBV12-3/TRBV12-4	TRBJ1-1	many	ASSGTGVTEAF
13	TRBV18	TRBJ1-1	few	ASSPTRDRGTEAF
12	TRBV28	TRBJ2-2	many	ASVSGGSTGELF
14	TRBV4-1	TRBJ2-7	few	ASSPRGRGFSYEQY